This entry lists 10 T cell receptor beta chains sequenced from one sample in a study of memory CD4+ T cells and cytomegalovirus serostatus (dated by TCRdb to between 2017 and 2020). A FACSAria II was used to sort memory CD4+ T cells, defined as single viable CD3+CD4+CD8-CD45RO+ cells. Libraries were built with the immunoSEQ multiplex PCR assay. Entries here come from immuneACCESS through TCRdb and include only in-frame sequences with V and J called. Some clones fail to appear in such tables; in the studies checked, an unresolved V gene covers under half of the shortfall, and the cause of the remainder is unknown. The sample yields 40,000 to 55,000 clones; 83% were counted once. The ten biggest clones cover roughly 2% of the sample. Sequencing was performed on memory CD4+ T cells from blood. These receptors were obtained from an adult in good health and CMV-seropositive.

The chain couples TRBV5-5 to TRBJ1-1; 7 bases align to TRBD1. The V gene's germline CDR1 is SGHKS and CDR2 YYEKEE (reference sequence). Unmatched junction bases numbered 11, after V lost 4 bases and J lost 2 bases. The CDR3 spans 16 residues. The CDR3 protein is CASSEAERGLNTEAFF. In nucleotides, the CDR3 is TGTGCCAGCAGCGAGGCTGAGAGGGGGCTCAACACTGAAGCTTTCTTT.

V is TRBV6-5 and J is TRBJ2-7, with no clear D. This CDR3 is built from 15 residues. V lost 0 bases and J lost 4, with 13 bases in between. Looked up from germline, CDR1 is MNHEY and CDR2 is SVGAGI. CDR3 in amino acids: CASSYSKLVRYEQYF. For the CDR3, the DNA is TGTGCCAGCAGTTACTCGAAGCTAGTACGGTACGAGCAGTACTTC.

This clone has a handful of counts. The CDR3 loop reads CASSGGQGPYGYTF. The CDR3 DNA reads TGTGCCAGCAGTGGGGGACAGGGACCCTATGGCTACACCTTC. This chain uses TRBV2 with TRBJ1-2; 9 nucleotides align to TRBD1. This CDR3 is 14 amino acids long. CDR1 is SNHLY and CDR2 is FYNNEI in the germline V gene. Germline trimming cut 4 bases from V and 4 bases from J; bases unmatched to any gene: 4.

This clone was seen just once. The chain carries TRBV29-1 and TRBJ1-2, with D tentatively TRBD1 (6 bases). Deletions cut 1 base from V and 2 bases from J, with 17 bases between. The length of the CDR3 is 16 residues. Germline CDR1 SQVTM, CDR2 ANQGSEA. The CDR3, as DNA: TGCAGCGTTGAAGTACCGTCAGGGGCTTGGAACTATGGCTACACCTTC. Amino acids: CSVEVPSGAWNYGYTF.

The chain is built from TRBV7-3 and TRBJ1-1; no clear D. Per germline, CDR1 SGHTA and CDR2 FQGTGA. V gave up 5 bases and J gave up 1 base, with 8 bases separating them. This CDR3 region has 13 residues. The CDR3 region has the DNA TGTGCCAGCAGCACCCAGGAGAACACTGAAGCTTTCTTT. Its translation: CASSTQENTEAFF.

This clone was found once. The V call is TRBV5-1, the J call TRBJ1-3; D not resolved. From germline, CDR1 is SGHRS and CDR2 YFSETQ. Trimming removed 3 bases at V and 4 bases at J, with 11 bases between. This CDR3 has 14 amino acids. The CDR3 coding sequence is TGCGCCAGCAGCTCCTCGGACCGGGGAAACACCATATATTTT. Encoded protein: CASSSSDRGNTIYF.

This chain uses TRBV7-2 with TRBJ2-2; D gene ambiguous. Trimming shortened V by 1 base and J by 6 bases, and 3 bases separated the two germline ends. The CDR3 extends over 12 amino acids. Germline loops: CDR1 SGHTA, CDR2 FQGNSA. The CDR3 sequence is CASSLVSGELFF. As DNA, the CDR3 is TGTGCCAGCAGCTTAGTTTCCGGGGAGCTGTTTTTT.

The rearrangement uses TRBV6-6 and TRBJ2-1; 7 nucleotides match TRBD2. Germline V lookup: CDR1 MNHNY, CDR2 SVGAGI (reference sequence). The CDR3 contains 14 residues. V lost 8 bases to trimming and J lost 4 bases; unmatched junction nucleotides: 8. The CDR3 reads CASQGLYSYNEQFF. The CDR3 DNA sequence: TGTGCCAGCCAGGGACTATATTCTTACAATGAGCAGTTCTTC.

The CDR3 protein is CASTPDGGFGVQYF. The CDR3, as DNA: TGTGCCAGCACCCCAGATGGGGGGTTCGGCGTGCAGTACTTC. The genes are TRBV2 and TRBJ2-7; possible D gene TRBD2, 6 bases. Per the germline V gene, CDR1 is SNHLY and CDR2 is FYNNEI. V was cut by 7 bases and J by 9 bases, with 22 bases left in between. The CDR3 length is 14 residues.

CDR3 amino acids: CASSQGDSATNEKLFF. DNA for the CDR3: TGTGCCAGCAGCCAAGGGGACAGTGCAACTAATGAAAAACTGTTTTTT. V and J are TRBV4-2 and TRBJ1-4; 7 bases map to TRBD1. Germline values: CDR1 LGHNA, CDR2 YNFKEQ. V dropped 1 base and J dropped 0; count of bases not matched to a gene: 2. The CDR3 is 16 residues long.